The clone carrying this T cell receptor beta chain was counted many times. What it binds is not known. This record belongs to a study of naive and memory T cell subsets. The beta constant-region primer was an equimolar mix of two oligonucleotides covering TRBC1 and TRBC2. The ligated cDNA underwent four PCR rounds using SP2 and nested alpha and beta constant-region primers. TCRdb independently ran MiXCR on the UMI-ligation and nested PCR reads; one entry per CDR3 protein. The sample consists of tens of thousands of distinct CDR3 sequences, roughly 9.2% of them appearing once. The study's findings and limits: A clonotype means one alpha or beta sequence, not an alpha/beta pair. From naive to CM, EM and EMRA, diversity decreased and Gini increased.

Per the germline V gene, CDR1 is SQVTM and CDR2 is ANQGSEA. The length of the CDR3 is 16 residues. Trimming removed 0 bases from V and 10 bases from J; junction bases left unmatched: 14. The gene calls are TRBV29-1 and TRBJ2-1; 8 bases line up with TRBD2. The specimen was naive CD8+ T cells from blood. The TCR sequence derives from a human donor in good health. The CDR3 loop is CSVEDLSGLAGSEQFF. CDR3 DNA: TGCAGCGTTGAAGATTTGTCAGGGCTAGCGGGTAGCGAGCAGTTCTTC.